Each of the 30 T cell receptor beta chains below was sequenced from the same sample in a study of shared clonotypes between healthy human individuals. Assay used: immunoSEQ multiplex PCR; TCRdb lists only in-frame clones, some missing. The sample lists roughly 2.4 million clones, 90% to 96% seen once, with roughly 0.13% in the top ten. The sequenced sample was naive CD4+ T cells sorted from blood. The sample's subset: CD45RA+ positively selected. The receptors stem from a young man in good health.

Comments on this clone: This sample includes further DNA sequences coding for the same CDR3. The chain joins TRBV6-1 to TRBJ2-2; TRBD1 agrees at 10 bases. V was clipped by 3 bases and J by 2 bases; unmatched bases: 3. The germline V gene encodes CDR1 MNHNS and CDR2 SASEGT. The CDR3 is made up of 16 amino acids. For the CDR3, the DNA is TGTGCCAGCAGTGAGGGACAGGGGACCAACACCGGGGAGCTGTTTTTT. Translated: CASSEGQGTNTGELFF.

This clone was recorded once. The chain employs TRBV10-3 and TRBJ1-1; D not certain. The germline CDR1 and CDR2 sequences are ENHRY and SYGVKD. The CDR3 length is 14 residues. With 4 bases removed from V and 0 bases from J, the gap between germline ends came to 9 bases. DNA of the CDR3: TGTGCCATCAGTGCGGTTTCCATGAACACTGAAGCTTTCTTT. It translates to CAISAVSMNTEAFF.

This clone appeared a single time. V gene TRBV5-1 combines with J gene TRBJ1-4, with D uncertain. The V end lost 0 bases, the J end lost 7 bases, and 16 bases lay between the germline ends. The CDR3 is 16 residues long. Germline V gene data show CDR1 as SGHRS and CDR2 as YFSETQ. The DNA of the CDR3 is TGCGCCAGCAGCTTGGTGGGCGGAATGGGCGGTGAAAAACTGTTTTTT. This encodes CASSLVGGMGGEKLFF.

The chain combines TRBV6-1 with TRBJ2-5; D is uncertain. The germline V gene encodes CDR1 MNHNS and CDR2 SASEGT. The CDR3 is 13 amino acids. Trimming pared 2 bases from V and 3 bases from J, leaving 7 bases between. The DNA of the CDR3 is TGTGCCAGCAGTGAAAACCGAAAAGAGACCCAGTACTTC. It translates to CASSENRKETQYF.

The V and J genes are TRBV11-3 and TRBJ2-2; D not certain. The CDR3 is 15 residues long. V lost 0 bases and J 6 bases, leaving 11 bases between the germline ends. Germline lookup yields CDR1 SGHNT and CDR2 YENEEA. The CDR3: CASSLDRKGAGELFF. The CDR3 DNA follows: TGTGCCAGCAGCTTAGATCGGAAGGGCGCCGGGGAGCTGTTTTTT.

The chain recombines TRBV18 with TRBJ2-5, with a possible D match to TRBD1 (8 bases). Trimming cost V 3 bases and J 1 base, with 18 bases left between them. This CDR3 is 17 amino acids long. CDR1 is KGHSH, CDR2 LQKENI, per germline. CDR3: CASSPPTGGGRQETQYF. Written as DNA, the CDR3 is TGTGCCAGCTCACCCCCTACAGGGGGGGGGCGCCAAGAGACCCAGTACTTC.

The chain recombines TRBV19 with TRBJ2-3; 8 bases agree with TRBD1. Losses at the gene ends were 3 bases for V and 5 bases for J; bases not matched to a gene: 10. The CDR3 loop spans 16 amino acids. From germline, CDR1 is LNHDA and CDR2 SQIVND (reference sequence). CDR3 residues: CASSMGRRGPVDTQYF. Here the CDR3 DNA reads TGTGCCAGTAGTATGGGTCGCAGGGGGCCGGTAGATACGCAGTATTTT.

The gene calls are TRBV5-1 and TRBJ2-1; 8 bases match TRBD2. V shed 0 bases, J shed 6 bases, and the junction held 2 bases outside the gene matches. Germline CDR1 SGHRS, CDR2 YFSETQ. The CDR3 is made up of 14 amino acids. CDR3 region: CASSLDREGNEQFF. The DNA of the CDR3 is TGCGCCAGCAGCTTGGACCGGGAGGGCAATGAGCAGTTCTTC.

This clone has just one count. V usage is TRBV5-1 and J usage is TRBJ1-6, with D maybe TRBD1 (5 bases). Germline lookup yields CDR1 SGHRS and CDR2 YFSETQ. V was clipped by 3 bases and J by 1 base, with 8 bases between them. This CDR3 is 15 amino acids long. DNA for the CDR3: TGCGCCAGCAGCTGGGGGGGTTCCTATAATTCACCCCTCCACTTT. Encoded protein: CASSWGGSYNSPLHF. The full variable domain, completed using reference TRBV5-1 and TRBJ1-6, is KAGVTQTPRYLIKTRGQQVTLSCSPISGHRSVSWYQQTPGQGLQFLFEYFSETQRNKGNFPGRFSGRQFSNSRSEMNVSTLELGDSALYLCASSWGGSYNSPLHFGNGTRLTVT.

This chain links TRBV30 with TRBJ1-1; D possibly corresponds to TRBD1 (5 bases). Germline loops: CDR1 GTSNPN, CDR2 SVGIG (reference sequence). V shed 4 bases and J shed 4 bases, with 7 bases lying between them. The CDR3 consists of 11 residues. In nucleotides, the CDR3 is TGTGCCTGGACCAGGGCCACTGAAGCTTTCTTT. Translated, it gives CAWTRATEAFF.

V gene TRBV6-5 combines with J gene TRBJ2-3; no definite D call. V dropped 0 bases and J dropped 4 bases, with 8 bases sitting between them. The CDR3 runs to 14 residues. Germline lookup yields CDR1 MNHEY and CDR2 SVGAGI. The CDR3 loop is CASSYSSLADTQYF. The CDR3 DNA reads TGTGCCAGCAGTTACTCGAGTTTAGCAGATACGCAGTATTTT.

V and J are TRBV19 and TRBJ2-1; 12 positions match TRBD2. After removal of 7 bases from V and 1 base from J, the junction contained 5 bases not matched to a gene. Germline values: CDR1 LNHDA, CDR2 SQIVND (reference sequence). The CDR3 covers 16 residues. The CDR3 loop is CASTLTSGGSYNEQFF. DNA for the CDR3: TGTGCCAGTACTCTGACTAGCGGGGGTTCCTACAATGAGCAGTTCTTC. The full variable domain, completed using reference TRBV19 and TRBJ2-1, is DGGITQSPKYLFRKEGQNVTLSCEQNLNHDAMYWYRQDPGQGLRLIYYSQIVNDFQKGDIAEGYSVSREKKESFPLTVTSAQKNPTAFYLCASTLTSGGSYNEQFFGPGTRLTVL.

The chain joins TRBV28 to TRBJ2-1; TRBD1 matches at 8 bases. V was clipped by 6 bases and J by 2 bases; unmatched bases: 6. The CDR3 totals 15 residues. CDR1 and CDR2 from the germline V gene are MDHEN and SYDVKM. The CDR3 DNA is TGTGCCAGCAGGTCCCCGGGACAGGCCTACAATGAGCAGTTCTTC. Translation: CASRSPGQAYNEQFF.

This clone turned up a few times. This specimen includes other DNA sequences encoding the same CDR3. The CDR3 coding sequence is TGTGCCAGCAGTTACTCAAGGACAGTGAACACTGAAGCTTTCTTT. Protein product: CASSYSRTVNTEAFF. The chain couples TRBV6-5 to TRBJ1-1; D might be TRBD1 (6 bases). Germline V CDR1 and CDR2: MNHEY, SVGAGI. The V gene lost 0 bases and the J gene lost 0 bases, with 8 bases spanning the gap. The CDR3 loop spans 15 amino acids.

The CDR3 DNA reads TGTGCCAGCAGCTTAGGGGGCAGGAACTACAATGAGCAGTTCTTC. Translated: CASSLGGRNYNEQFF. The rearrangement uses TRBV11-2 and TRBJ2-1; TRBD1 might be the D (5 bases). Trimming removed 1 base at V and 3 bases at J, with 10 bases between. Germline CDR1 reads SGHAT; CDR2 reads FQNNGV. This CDR3 contains 15 residues. The entire variable domain, with the rest obtained from reference TRBV11-2 and TRBJ2-1, is as follows: EAGVAQSPRYKIIEKRQSVAFWCNPISGHATLYWYQQILGQGPKLLIQFQNNGVVDDSQLPKDRFSAERLKGVDSTLKIQPAKLEDSAVYLCASSLGGRNYNEQFFGPGTRLTVL.

The J gene is TRBJ2-5, the V gene TRBV29-1; unclear D gene. The germline V and J ends were trimmed by 1 base and 4 bases, with 13 bases remaining between them. The CDR3 runs to 14 residues. The germline CDR1 and CDR2 sequences are SQVTM and ANQGSEA. CDR3 bases: TGCAGCGTTGAAGCACTCCTGGGCCCAGAGACCCAGTACTTC. Its protein product is CSVEALLGPETQYF.

This sequence joins TRBV4-1 and TRBJ1-1; tentative D call: TRBD1 (6 bases). V lost 5 bases to trimming and J lost 1 base, with 14 bases between them. The CDR3 spans 15 residues. Looked up from germline, CDR1 is MGHRA and CDR2 is YSYEKL. CDR3 in DNA: TGCGCCAGCAGCTCCTGGACAGACTCGAACACTGAAGCTTTCTTT. Translated, it gives CASSSWTDSNTEAFF.

This chain links TRBV4-3 with TRBJ2-7; D is possibly TRBD1 or TRBD2 (5 bases each). The CDR3 is 14 amino acids. Trimming left V 0 bases short and J 0 bases short, with 6 bases between. Germline V gene data show CDR1 as LGHNA and CDR2 as YSLEER. The DNA of the CDR3 is TGCGCCAGCAGCCAAGACGGGACCTCCTACGAGCAGTACTTC. Translating gives CASSQDGTSYEQYF.

On this clone itself: Distinct nucleotide sequences in the sample also encode this CDR3. The chain uses TRBV30 and TRBJ2-5, with D maybe TRBD2 (5 bases). Between the trimmed V and J ends, which lost 1 base and 5 bases, there was a span of 11 bases. Germline CDR1 GTSNPN, CDR2 SVGIG (reference sequence). CDR3 length: 13 amino acids. CDR3 amino acids: CAWSEGLRETQYF. The CDR3 bases are TGTGCCTGGAGTGAAGGACTCCGGGAGACCCAGTACTTC.

Notes on this clone: This specimen includes other DNA sequences encoding the same CDR3. This chain's CDR3 is CASSSSSGSSYEQYF. In nucleotides, the CDR3 is TGCGCCAGCAGCTCGTCTAGCGGGAGCTCCTACGAGCAGTACTTC. V gene TRBV5-1 combines with J gene TRBJ2-7, with 10 positions matching TRBD2. Germline lookup yields CDR1 SGHRS and CDR2 YFSETQ. V lost 3 bases to trimming and J lost 0 bases; unmatched junction nucleotides: 3. CDR3 length: 15 amino acids.

V gene TRBV18 combines with J gene TRBJ2-7, with TRBD2 matching over 14 bases. Germline CDR1 and CDR2: KGHSH and LQKENI. The CDR3 is made up of 15 amino acids. Trimming took 3 bases from V and 6 from J; bases not matched to a gene: 4. Here the CDR3 DNA reads TGTGCCAGCTCACCCAGGACTAGCGGGAGGATCGAGCAGTACTTC. Protein product: CASSPRTSGRIEQYF.

This chain uses TRBV5-6 with TRBJ2-4; perhaps D is TRBD1 or TRBD2 (5 bases each). There are 14 residues in the CDR3. Germline V gene data show CDR1 as SGHDT and CDR2 as YYEEEE. Trimming took 4 bases from V and 0 from J, leaving 8 bases between them. Here the CDR3 reads CASSPGTAKNIQYF. The CDR3 nucleotides read TGTGCCAGCAGCCCCGGGACAGCCAAAAACATTCAGTACTTC. Filled out from reference TRBV5-6 and TRBJ2-4, the complete variable domain reads DAGVTQSPTHLIKTRGQQVTLRCSPKSGHDTVSWYQQALGQGPQFIFQYYEEEERQRGNFPDRFSGHQFPNYSSELNVNALLLGDSALYLCASSPGTAKNIQYFGAGTRLSVL.

This chain joins TRBV6-1 and TRBJ1-1, with TRBD1 as a possible D gene (5 bases). Trimming stripped 6 bases from V and 0 bases from J, with 11 bases between. The CDR3 covers 14 residues. Germline V gives CDR1 MNHNS, CDR2 SASEGT. The CDR3 region is CASSAKGVNTEAFF. In nucleotides, the CDR3 is TGTGCCAGCAGCGCCAAAGGGGTGAACACTGAAGCTTTCTTT.

The rearrangement links TRBV7-2 to TRBJ1-5; D is unclear. Trimming removed 6 bases at V and 4 bases at J, with 19 bases between. CDR3 size: 16 residues. Germline-derived CDR1 and CDR2 are SGHTA and FQGNSA. CDR3: CASSRHNGGLNQPQHF. The CDR3 DNA sequence: TGTGCCAGCAGTCGGCACAATGGCGGACTAAATCAGCCCCAGCATTTT.

The V call is TRBV19, the J call TRBJ2-3, with D uncertain. V lost 2 bases to trimming and J lost 0 bases, with 12 bases between them. CDR1 LNHDA and CDR2 SQIVND come from the germline V gene (reference sequence). The CDR3 covers 16 residues. The CDR3 loop is CASSIRLPSSTDTQYF. The CDR3 nucleotides are TGTGCCAGTAGTATACGTTTACCATCTAGCACAGATACGCAGTATTTT.

About this clone: This sample also contains other DNA sequences that code for the same CDR3. This chain joins TRBV6-6 and TRBJ2-7; 11 bases align to TRBD1. There are 14 residues in the CDR3. From germline, CDR1 is MNHNY and CDR2 SVGAGI (reference sequence). V shed 2 bases, J shed 3 bases, and the junction held 0 bases outside the gene matches. For the CDR3, the DNA is TGTGCCAGCAGTTACGGGACAGGGGGCTACGAGCAGTACTTC. Protein sequence: CASSYGTGGYEQYF.

The gene calls are TRBV10-3 and TRBJ1-1; TRBD1 matches 7 bases. This CDR3 is 12 amino acids long. The trim removed 10 bases at V and 4 bases at J, leaving 6 bases unmatched. The V gene's germline CDR1 is ENHRY and CDR2 SYGVKD. The CDR3 loop is CASRQGITEAFF. The CDR3, as DNA: TGTGCCAGCCGACAGGGAATCACTGAAGCTTTCTTT.

Concerning this clone itself: Additional DNA sequences in this sample encode the identical CDR3. The gene calls are TRBV6-5 and TRBJ2-7, with 9 bases matching TRBD2. Trimming cost V 0 bases and J 4 bases; bases outside gene matches: 4. This CDR3 comprises 15 residues. Germline CDR1 and CDR2: MNHEY and SVGAGI. The CDR3 sequence: CASSYSTSGTYEQYF. DNA for the CDR3: TGTGCCAGCAGTTACTCGACTAGCGGTACATACGAGCAGTACTTC.

The gene calls are TRBV13 and TRBJ1-2; D remains ambiguous. V was cut by 8 bases and J by 8 bases, with 18 bases left in between. Germline values: CDR1 PRHDT, CDR2 FYEKMQ (reference sequence). The CDR3 is made up of 13 amino acids. The CDR3 reads CASFTEWREGYTF. The CDR3 DNA is TGTGCCAGCTTCACAGAGTGGCGGGAGGGCTACACCTTC. Based on the CDR3 plus reference TRBV13 and TRBJ1-2, the full variable domain is AAGVIQSPRHLIKEKRETATLKCYPIPRHDTVYWYQQGPGQDPQFLISFYEKMQSDKGSIPDRFSAQQFSDYHSELNMSSLELGDSALYFCASFTEWREGYTFGSGTRLTVV.

The chain combines TRBV18 with TRBJ2-1; 7 nucleotides align to TRBD2. Per germline, CDR1 KGHSH and CDR2 LQKENI. The CDR3 runs 18 residues. The V segment lost 3 bases and the J segment 0 bases; nucleotides outside the gene matches: 11. CDR3 in amino acids: CASSPFWGGASSYNEQFF. The CDR3, as DNA: TGTGCCAGCTCACCCTTTTGGGGGGGAGCGAGCTCCTACAATGAGCAGTTCTTC.